The source of this T cell receptor beta chain is a study of response to subunit inactivated influenza vaccine. Overall study findings and caveats: Authors proposed each seasonal influenza vaccination draws in few new T cells.

This clonotype was picked up a small number of times. Its target is not known. MiXCR was run by TCRdb on the RT-PCR reads, yielding one entry per CDR3 protein. The profile shows some 800,000 distinct CDR3 sequences, around 20% of them singletons. The CDR3 runs 16 residues. In germline, CDR1 is SGHDT, CDR2 YYEEEE. V was trimmed by 1 base and J by 0 bases, leaving 8 bases between them. The V and J genes are TRBV5-6 and TRBJ2-6; the D gene is possibly TRBD1 (5 bases). Sequences were derived from PBMCs from blood, sampled about 5 days after vaccination. This clonotype was obtained from a man aged 45-65 years who received an inactivated influenza vaccine. The CDR3 DNA is TGTGCCAGCAGCTTGCAGGGTCCCTCTGGGGCCAACGTCCTGACTTTC. Its translation is CASSLQGPSGANVLTF.